These T cell receptor beta chains were read from a single sample in a study of response to subunit inactivated influenza vaccine. From the RT-PCR reads, TCRdb called clonotypes with MiXCR, one entry per CDR3 protein. The data show about 800,000 distinct CDR3 sequences, 21% seen once. Sequenced here: PBMCs from blood, sampled 5 to 6 days after vaccination. The origin of the receptors is a man aged 50 to 60 who received an inactivated influenza vaccine. Both conserved end residues are part of each CDR3. A D gene is named only where the DNA matches it firmly. The size entry is marked missing in some rows and otherwise reads once, few, many or a size class.

J | D | V | size | DNA | CDR3
TRBJ2-7 | . | TRBV7-9 | . | TGTGCCAGCAGCCGAACCACCTACGAGCAGTACTTC | CASSRTTYEQYF
TRBJ1-2 | TRBD1 | TRBV20-1 | . | TGCAGTGCTAGAGACCAGGGACAGTACTATGGCTACACCTTC | CSARDQGQYYGYTF
TRBJ1-3 | . | TRBV20-1 | many | TGCAGTGCTAGAGGGATTAACTCTGGAAACACCATATATTTT | CSARGINSGNTIYF
TRBJ2-1 | . | TRBV27 | . | TGTGCCAGCAGTTCTACTTGGTACAATGAGCAGTTCTTC | CASSSTWYNEQFF
TRBJ2-1 | . | TRBV12-3/TRBV12-4 | few | TGTGCCAGCAGTTTGGCCCCTAGGTCTACCTCCTACAATGAGCAGTTCTTC | CASSLAPRSTSYNEQFF
TRBJ2-1 | . | TRBV10-3 | . | TGTGCCATCAGTGAGAGTTGGAGGGGACCCCCCCGGGCGGAGCAGTTCTTC | CAISESWRGPPRAEQFF
TRBJ2-3 | TRBD1 | TRBV29-1 | . | TGCAGCGGGGGGGACAGGCCCAGCACAGATACGCAGTATTTT | CSGGDRPSTDTQYF
TRBJ2-7 | . | TRBV7-8 | many | TGTGCCAGCACCTCATCTGGGATGCAGTACTTC | CASTSSGMQYF
TRBJ1-1 | . | TRBV29-1 | . | TGCAGCGTTGTGATAGGGTGGGGTACTGAAGCTTTCTTT | CSVVIGWGTEAFF
TRBJ2-1 | . | TRBV5-4 | few | TGTGCCAGCAGCCCGGACGGCCAGGGTGAGCAGTTCTTC | CASSPDGQGEQFF
TRBJ2-7 | TRBD1 | TRBV5-1 | many | TGCGCCAGCAGCTTGGGACAGGGTGCCTACGAGCAGTACTTC | CASSLGQGAYEQYF
TRBJ2-1 | . | TRBV12-3/TRBV12-4 | . | TGTGCCAGCAGTTCAGGCCAGACTATCAATGAGCAGTTCTTC | CASSSGQTINEQFF